The 25 T cell receptor beta chains below were found in one sample sequenced in a study of shared clonotypes between healthy human individuals. Clones were read by immunoSEQ multiplex PCR, and TCRdb kept only the in-frame ones, dropping some. The sample lists over 1.4 million clones; around 97% were seen once. Sequencing was carried out using naive CD4+ T cells sorted from blood. As for subset: CD45RA+ positively selected. These receptors all stem from a man aged 30-40 years in good health.

This sequence joins TRBV5-4 and TRBJ1-1; no clear D gene. Germline-derived CDR1 and CDR2 are SGHNT and YYREEE (reference sequence). V lost 0 bases, J lost 5 bases, and 5 bases lay in between. This CDR3 is 12 amino acids long. This chain's CDR3 is CASSLEATEAFF. CDR3 bases: TGTGCCAGCAGCTTGGAGGCGACTGAAGCTTTCTTT. The variable domain in full, with the rest retrieved from reference TRBV5-4 and TRBJ1-1, is ETGVTQSPTHLIKTRGQQVTLRCSSQSGHNTVSWYQQALGQGPQFIFQYYREEENGRGNFPPRFSGLQFPNYSSELNVNALELDDSALYLCASSLEATEAFFGQGTRLTVV.

The chain combines TRBV19 with TRBJ2-5; the match to TRBD2 covers 7 bases. J lost 1 base, V lost 6 bases, and 11 bases had no gene match. Germline loops: CDR1 LNHDA, CDR2 SQIVND (reference sequence). The CDR3 is 16 residues long. The DNA for the CDR3 is TGTGCCAGTAGCCCAAACTGGGGAGGGCCCCAAGAGACCCAGTACTTC. The encoded protein is CASSPNWGGPQETQYF.

V is TRBV7-6 and J is TRBJ2-1; 11 positions agree with TRBD2. The CDR3 spans 17 residues. CDR1 SGHVS and CDR2 FNYEAQ come from the germline V gene. The V gene end was trimmed by 3 bases and the J gene end by 6 bases; junction bases not matched to a gene: 10. The CDR3 DNA follows: TGTGCCAGCAGCTTTCAACTACCGGGACTAGCGGTCAATGAGCAGTTCTTC. Translated, it gives CASSFQLPGLAVNEQFF.

This clone was picked up a small number of times. The V and J genes are TRBV25-1 and TRBJ1-1, with D possibly being TRBD1 (5 bases). CDR1 is MGHDK, CDR2 SYGVNS, per germline. This CDR3 has 13 amino acids. V was pared by 7 bases and J by 1 base, with 10 bases between. CDR3 coding DNA: TGTGCCAGCATCGGGCAGGGGAACACTGAAGCTTTCTTT. Amino acids: CASIGQGNTEAFF.

The chain links TRBV6-5 to TRBJ2-7; the match to TRBD1 covers 8 bases. With V trimmed by 6 bases and J by 3 bases, 10 bases remained unmatched. CDR1 is MNHEY and CDR2 is SVGAGI in the germline V gene. This CDR3 is 15 amino acids long. The CDR3 spells CASSRGTGLVYEQYF. CDR3 bases: TGTGCCAGCAGCCGAGGGACAGGCCTTGTCTACGAGCAGTACTTC.

The chain carries TRBV7-9 and TRBJ1-1; D unclear. CDR3 size: 15 residues. Trimming cost V 5 bases and J 1 base, with 14 bases left between them. Germline lookup yields CDR1 SEHNR and CDR2 FQNEAQ (reference sequence). The CDR3: CASSISVKRNTEAFF. The CDR3, as DNA: TGTGCCAGCAGCATTAGCGTTAAGCGGAACACTGAAGCTTTCTTT.

V and J are TRBV10-3 and TRBJ1-1, with TRBD1 matching 8 bases. Per the germline V gene, CDR1 is ENHRY and CDR2 is SYGVKD. V gave up 4 bases and J gave up 5 bases; unmatched junction bases: 9. CDR3 length: 15 residues. In DNA form, the CDR3 reads TGTGCCATCAGTGGCCGGCCAGGGGGCGCGACTGAAGCTTTCTTT. Translation: CAISGRPGGATEAFF.

The rearrangement uses TRBV28 and TRBJ1-2; no reliable D call. The CDR3 contains 14 residues. Trimming left V 2 bases short and J 8 bases short, with 15 bases between. Per germline, CDR1 MDHEN and CDR2 SYDVKM. CDR3 sequence (DNA): TGTGCCAGCAGTTTACGATACATCCTATCGGGCTACACCTTC. Its translation is CASSLRYILSGYTF.

The rearrangement uses TRBV7-3 and TRBJ2-1, with 16 nucleotides matching TRBD2. Looked up from germline, CDR1 is SGHTA and CDR2 is FQGTGA. The length of the CDR3 is 15 residues. V lost 5 bases to trimming and J lost 12 bases; unmatched junction nucleotides: 7. The CDR3 reads CASSPGTSGRASQFF. DNA of the CDR3: TGTGCCAGCAGCCCCGGGACTAGCGGGAGGGCGTCGCAGTTCTTC.

J is TRBJ2-2 and V is TRBV5-4; no clear D gene. Trimming took 4 bases from V and 6 from J, leaving 7 bases between them. The CDR3 spans 12 residues. Germline CDR1 is SGHNT and CDR2 is YYREEE (reference sequence). The CDR3 is CASSTRPGELFF. In DNA form, the CDR3 reads TGTGCCAGCAGCACCAGACCCGGGGAGCTGTTTTTT. The complete variable domain, with remaining parts taken from reference TRBV5-4 and TRBJ2-2, reads ETGVTQSPTHLIKTRGQQVTLRCSSQSGHNTVSWYQQALGQGPQFIFQYYREEENGRGNFPPRFSGLQFPNYSSELNVNALELDDSALYLCASSTRPGELFFGEGSRLTVL.

J is TRBJ2-7 and V is TRBV6-6, with 9 bases that match TRBD1. Germline values: CDR1 MNHNY, CDR2 SVGAGI (reference sequence). V gave up 6 bases and J gave up 3 bases; unmatched junction bases: 12. This CDR3 spans 16 amino acids. This chain's CDR3 is CASSITPGTGFYEQYF. The CDR3, as DNA: TGTGCCAGCAGCATCACCCCCGGGACAGGGTTCTACGAGCAGTACTTC.

The CDR3 bases are TGTGCCAGCACCCAAATCAGGCACGTGAACACTGAAGCTTTCTTT. This translates into CASTQIRHVNTEAFF. The rearrangement links TRBV2 to TRBJ1-1; D call uncertain. In germline, CDR1 is SNHLY, CDR2 FYNNEI. With 7 bases removed from V and 0 bases from J, the gap between germline ends came to 15 bases. The CDR3 spans 15 residues.

The chain recombines TRBV15 with TRBJ2-1; 9 positions match TRBD2. Trimming cost V 4 bases and J 4 bases; bases outside gene matches: 14. This CDR3 is built from 18 residues. Germline values: CDR1 LNHNV, CDR2 YYDKDF (reference sequence). The CDR3 loop is CATSTLDPLSGGYNEQFF. In DNA, the CDR3 is TGTGCCACCAGCACACTAGACCCCTTGAGCGGGGGGTACAATGAGCAGTTCTTC. Looking up the rest from reference TRBV15 and TRBJ2-1 gives the full variable domain: DAMVIQNPRYQVTQFGKPVTLSCSQTLNHNVMYWYQQKSSQAPKLLFHYYDKDFNNEADTPDNFQSRRPNTSFCFLDIRSPGLGDTAMYLCATSTLDPLSGGYNEQFFGPGTRLTVL.

With regard to this clone: At the DNA level, this CDR3 is encoded by other sequences in the same sample as well. V gene TRBV4-1 combines with J gene TRBJ2-1; the match to TRBD2 covers 8 bases. This CDR3 contains 15 residues. The V segment lost 4 bases and the J segment 2 bases; nucleotides outside the gene matches: 4. Germline assignment: CDR1 MGHRA and CDR2 YSYEKL. CDR3 residues: CASSPLGLAYNEQFF. In nucleotides, the CDR3 is TGCGCCAGCAGCCCATTGGGACTAGCCTACAATGAGCAGTTCTTC.

The CDR3 DNA reads as TGCGCCAGCAGTGAGTGGGGTCGAACAGGGGGCACAGATACGCAGTATTTT. Amino acid sequence: CASSEWGRTGGTDTQYF. V gene TRBV10-2 combines with J gene TRBJ2-3; 7 positions agree with TRBD1. Germline V gene data show CDR1 as WSHSY and CDR2 as SAAADI. V was pared by 1 base and J by 1 base, with 8 bases of the junction left unmatched. The CDR3 loop spans 17 amino acids.

The chain combines TRBV7-2 with TRBJ1-4; no definite D call. CDR1 is SGHTA and CDR2 is FQGNSA in the germline V gene. Trimming pared 5 bases from V and 7 bases from J, leaving 11 bases between. The CDR3 loop spans 13 amino acids. CDR3 protein: CASSPGAREKLFF. As DNA, the CDR3 is TGTGCCAGCAGCCCAGGCGCTCGTGAAAAACTGTTTTTT.

V usage is TRBV7-2 and J usage is TRBJ1-4; a weak D match, TRBD1 (6 bases). The germline V gene has CDR1 SGHTA and CDR2 FQGNSA. The CDR3 totals 15 residues. The V end was cut by 1 base, the J end by 8 bases, with 14 bases between. The CDR3 nucleotides read TGTGCCAGCAGCTTAGTGGGGGGGCGCGTGGAAAAACTGTTTTTT. This sequence encodes CASSLVGGRVEKLFF.

The genes are TRBV19 and TRBJ1-4; 8 nucleotides line up with TRBD1. J was trimmed by 7 bases and V by 7 bases; bases with no gene match: 8. CDR1 and CDR2 (germline): LNHDA, SQIVND (reference sequence). The CDR3 covers 14 residues. The CDR3 is CASTQGQGPEKLFF. The DNA of the CDR3 is TGTGCCAGTACTCAAGGACAGGGCCCTGAAAAACTGTTTTTT.

This chain uses TRBV5-1 with TRBJ2-5, with TRBD2 as a possible D gene (6 bases). V shed 0 bases and J shed 1 base, with 13 bases lying between them. Germline CDR1 SGHRS, CDR2 YFSETQ. The CDR3 loop spans 16 amino acids. The CDR3 region has the DNA TGCGCCAGCAGCTTGGACCCGGGAGTGGGCCAAGAGACCCAGTACTTC. Amino acids: CASSLDPGVGQETQYF.

The gene calls are TRBV28 and TRBJ2-7; no clear D. Germline CDR1 and CDR2: MDHEN and SYDVKM. CDR3 length: 14 amino acids. V lost 3 bases and J 0 bases, leaving 9 bases between the germline ends. CDR3 sequence: CASSFSESSYEQYF. CDR3 DNA: TGTGCCAGCAGTTTCTCGGAGAGCTCCTACGAGCAGTACTTC.

CDR3: CASSGFRSQETQYF. In DNA form, the CDR3 reads TGTGCCAGCTCGGGTTTTCGGTCCCAAGAGACCCAGTACTTC. V gene TRBV18 combines with J gene TRBJ2-5; D gene ambiguous. Germline CDR1 KGHSH, CDR2 LQKENI. V was shortened by 6 bases and J by 1 base, with 12 bases between the two germline ends. The CDR3 runs to 14 residues.

V gene TRBV18 combines with J gene TRBJ2-2; TRBD2 aligns across 8 bases. From germline, CDR1 is KGHSH and CDR2 LQKENI. This CDR3 is built from 19 residues. J lost 6 bases, V lost 0 bases, and 15 bases had no gene match. The CDR3 protein is CASSPPDPKRELRPGELFF. In DNA form, the CDR3 reads TGTGCCAGCTCACCACCCGACCCTAAGCGGGAGTTGAGGCCCGGGGAGCTGTTTTTT. The complete variable domain, with remaining parts taken from reference TRBV18 and TRBJ2-2, reads NAGVMQNPRHLVRRRGQEARLRCSPMKGHSHVYWYRQLPEEGLKFMVYLQKENIIDESGMPKERFSAEFPKEGPSILRIQQVVRGDSAAYFCASSPPDPKRELRPGELFFGEGSRLTVL.

The rearrangement joins TRBV28 to TRBJ1-5, with 7 bases lining up with TRBD1. The CDR3 runs 15 residues. CDR1 is MDHEN and CDR2 is SYDVKM in the germline V gene. With 6 bases clipped from V and 0 bases from J, the junction kept 5 bases outside the gene matches. The CDR3 DNA sequence: TGTGCCAGCAGCGGGACAGCTTTTAGCAATCAGCCCCAGCATTTT. Amino acids: CASSGTAFSNQPQHF.

V gene TRBV18 combines with J gene TRBJ2-1; a possible D gene is TRBD1 (6 bases). The CDR3 spans 13 residues. With 5 bases removed from V and 5 bases from J, the gap between germline ends came to 10 bases. Germline CDR1 is KGHSH and CDR2 is LQKENI. CDR3 coding DNA: TGTGCCAGCTCAACCGCAGGGGACAATGAGCAGTTCTTC. Translation gives CASSTAGDNEQFF.

This clone came up once. The chain carries TRBV19 and TRBJ1-5; a weak D match, TRBD1 (5 bases). The germline V and J ends were trimmed by 3 bases and 4 bases, with 10 bases remaining between them. From germline, CDR1 is LNHDA and CDR2 SQIVND (reference sequence). The CDR3 runs 14 residues. In DNA, the CDR3 is TGTGCCAGTAGTATTTGGGACGTAAATCAGCCCCAGCATTTT. It specifies CASSIWDVNQPQHF. Full variable domain (missing parts from reference TRBV19 and TRBJ1-5): DGGITQSPKYLFRKEGQNVTLSCEQNLNHDAMYWYRQDPGQGLRLIYYSQIVNDFQKGDIAEGYSVSREKKESFPLTVTSAQKNPTAFYLCASSIWDVNQPQHFGDGTRLSIL.